This TCR beta chain was documented in a study of CD4 T cells in relation to SARS-CoV-2 and coronaviruses (dated by TCRdb to the early 2020s). Background on the whole study: In the ViraFEST assay, PBMCs were cultured with antigen for roughly eleven days, after which TCR beta CDR3s were sequenced to identify clonal expansions specific to the antigen. The negative reference condition was either a culture with an HIV-1 Nef peptide pool or a culture with no peptide. Memory CD4+ T cell crossreactivity between SARS-CoV-2 and common cold coronavirus spike proteins was assessed at the TCR clonotype level in the study. Samples from a few pre-COVID donors and the naive versus memory experiments were sequenced with the Adaptive Biotechnologies TCR-sequencing kit; other data were Illumina-based. Patient-derived lymphoblastoid cell lines were used to map the HLA restriction of shared crossreactive spike epitopes. For other donors in the study, expansion assays were sequenced with a different, Illumina-based TCR-beta assay. Overall study outcomes, separate from this receptor: No donor contributed both pre-pandemic and post-infection samples, which limited tracing the source of pre-existing responses. Compared with monoreactive clones, crossreactive clones had significantly weaker SARS-CoV-2-driven expansion, a result consistent with antigenic imprinting. Crossreactivity analysis was centred on spike protein, so crossreactivity against other viral proteins was not assessed. Around three fifths of donors had memory CD4+ clonotypes that crossrecognized SARS-CoV-2 and at least one common cold coronavirus spike. Small numbers of patients and of tested TCRs limited the study.

The library was obtained by the immunoSEQ multiplex PCR assay. On the authors' methods: Preprocessing removed nonproductive sequences and CDR3s not starting with C, not ending with F or W, or shorter than 7 amino acids. Antigen-specific clonotypes were called with the MANAFEST web app, based on expansion relative to reference and other culture wells. A clone counted as positive if significantly expanded in 2 of 3 replicate wells versus the reference culture at FDR below 0.05. For a clone to be considered positive, significant expansion relative to all other tandem wells and an odds ratio above 5 were also required. CDR3 homology was measured as pairwise Levenshtein distance, computed with the stringdist R package after trimming three terminal residues from each end. In its TCRdb copy, this immuneACCESS table keeps in-frame sequences only and misses some clones. Where compared with another copy, unresolved V genes explain less than half of these, and the others have no known cause. The V and J calls and the clone size are those of that table, but D and trimming were determined from the DNA. The sample contains 20,000 to 25,000 clones, about 80% of them found a single time. The ten largest clones capture 15% to 20% of the sample.

Notes on this clone: The clone's antigen remains unknown. No base-level quality is on record; no much larger clone is a single base apart.

CD4+ T cells from unexposed donors were collected before the COVID-19 pandemic (2011-2018). Following 10 days of culture, the EasySep CD4+ T cell isolation kit was used to isolate CD4+ T cells. As far as cell numbers permitted, CD4+ T cells from unexposed donors were tested for reactivity against SARS-CoV-2 S and N as well as four spike pools from common cold coronaviruses. PBMCs were cultured at a few million per well in IMDM supplemented with 5% human AB serum and roughly 9.6 IU/ml IL-2. Half of the culture medium was replaced with fresh IL-2-containing medium on days 3 and 7. Triplicate replicate wells were generally used for each peptide culture condition. Leukapheresis product for the unexposed donors was bought commercially. Ficoll-Paque PLUS gradient centrifugation was used to isolate PBMCs from leukapheresis product or whole blood. The PBMCs went either fresh into the expansion assay or into cryopreservation at -140 degrees C. The QIAamp Micro DNA Kit was used to extract genomic DNA from the CD4+ T cells.

Trimming removed 2 bases from V and 6 bases from J, leaving 13 bases between the germline ends. Its CDR3 holds 14 amino acids, cysteine through phenylalanine. Solely the CDR3 DNA is kept, with 42 bases framed from the first base. The germline V gene provides CDR1 KGHSH and CDR2 LQKENI. The chain joins TRBV18 to TRBJ1-2; matching of 5 bases hints at TRBD1 as the D gene. This TCR came from a human donor in good health. Sequencing input: CD4+ T cells from PBMCs, cultured in vitro. The DNA reads as follows: TGTGCCAGCTCACCAGGAGGAGGGACGGATGGCTACACCTTC. Its protein product is CASSPGGGTDGYTF.